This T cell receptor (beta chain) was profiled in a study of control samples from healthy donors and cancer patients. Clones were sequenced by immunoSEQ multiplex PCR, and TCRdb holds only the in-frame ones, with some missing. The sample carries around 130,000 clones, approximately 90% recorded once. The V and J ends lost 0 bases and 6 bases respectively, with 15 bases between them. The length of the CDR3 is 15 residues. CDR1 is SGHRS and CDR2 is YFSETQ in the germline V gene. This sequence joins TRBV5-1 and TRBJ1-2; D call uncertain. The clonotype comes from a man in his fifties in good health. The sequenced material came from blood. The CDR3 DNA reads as TGCGCCAGCAGCTTGGCGGCGTGGGAGCTGGATGGCTACACCTTC. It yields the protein CASSLAAWELDGYTF.